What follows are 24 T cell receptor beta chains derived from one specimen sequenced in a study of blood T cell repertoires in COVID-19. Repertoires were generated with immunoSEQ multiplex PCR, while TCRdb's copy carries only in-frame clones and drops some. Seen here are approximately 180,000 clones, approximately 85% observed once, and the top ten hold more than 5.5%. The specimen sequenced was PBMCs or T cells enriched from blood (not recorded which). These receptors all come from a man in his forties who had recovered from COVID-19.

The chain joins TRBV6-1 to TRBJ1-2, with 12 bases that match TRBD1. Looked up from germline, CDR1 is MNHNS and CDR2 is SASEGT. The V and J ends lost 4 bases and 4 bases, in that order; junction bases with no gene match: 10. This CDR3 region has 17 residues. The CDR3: CASSVSPGQGAVYGYTF. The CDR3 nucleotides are TGTGCCAGCAGTGTGTCTCCGGGACAGGGGGCCGTCTATGGCTACACCTTC.

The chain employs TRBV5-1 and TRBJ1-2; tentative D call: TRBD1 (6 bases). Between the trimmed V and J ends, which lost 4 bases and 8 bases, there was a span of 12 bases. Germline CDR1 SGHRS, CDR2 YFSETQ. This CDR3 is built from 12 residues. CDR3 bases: TGCGCCAGCAGCCCGGCCCAGGGGGGCTACACCTTC. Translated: CASSPAQGGYTF.

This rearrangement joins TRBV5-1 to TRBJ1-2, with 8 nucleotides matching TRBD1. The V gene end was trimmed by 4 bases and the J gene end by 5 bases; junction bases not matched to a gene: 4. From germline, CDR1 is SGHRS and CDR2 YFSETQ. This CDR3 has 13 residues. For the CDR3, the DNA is TGCGCCAGCAGCCAGACAGGGGTTTATGGCTACACCTTC. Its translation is CASSQTGVYGYTF.

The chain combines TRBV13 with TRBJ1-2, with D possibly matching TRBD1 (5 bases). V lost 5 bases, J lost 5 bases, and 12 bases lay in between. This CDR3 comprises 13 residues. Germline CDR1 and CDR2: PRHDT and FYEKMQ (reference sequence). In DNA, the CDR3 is TGTGCCAGCAGCCTGACAGTCCTATATGGCTACACCTTC. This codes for CASSLTVLYGYTF.

As DNA, the CDR3 is TGTGCTAGTGGTTTGATTCGAGGAGTTAGGTCCTACAATGAGCAGTTCTTC. Its protein is CASGLIRGVRSYNEQFF. This sequence joins TRBV12-5 and TRBJ2-1; D unclear. The CDR3 contains 17 residues. Germline CDR1 reads LGHNT; CDR2 reads FRNRAP. Trimming stripped 2 bases from V and 1 base from J, with 15 bases between.

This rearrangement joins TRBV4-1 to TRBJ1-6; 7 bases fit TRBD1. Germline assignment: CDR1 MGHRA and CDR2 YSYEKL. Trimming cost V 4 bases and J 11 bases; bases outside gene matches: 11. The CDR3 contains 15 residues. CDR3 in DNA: TGCGCCAGCAGCCTCGGCGGGACAGTAGCGACACCCCTCCACTTT. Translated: CASSLGGTVATPLHF.

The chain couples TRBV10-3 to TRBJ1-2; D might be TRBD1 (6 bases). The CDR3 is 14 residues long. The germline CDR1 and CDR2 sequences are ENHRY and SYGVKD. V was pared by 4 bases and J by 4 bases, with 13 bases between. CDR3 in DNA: TGTGCCATCAGTGTAAGGGGGTCGGGCTATGGCTACACCTTC. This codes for CAISVRGSGYGYTF.

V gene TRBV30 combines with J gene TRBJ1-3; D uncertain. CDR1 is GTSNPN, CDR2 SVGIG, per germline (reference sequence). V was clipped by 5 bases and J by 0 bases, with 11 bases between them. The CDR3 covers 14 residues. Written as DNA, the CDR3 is TGTGCCTGGGACGGTTTCTTCTCTGGAAACACCATATATTTT. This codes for CAWDGFFSGNTIYF.

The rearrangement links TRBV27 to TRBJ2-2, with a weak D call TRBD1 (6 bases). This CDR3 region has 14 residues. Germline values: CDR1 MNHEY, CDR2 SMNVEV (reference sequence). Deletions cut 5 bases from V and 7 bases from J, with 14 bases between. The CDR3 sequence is CASSPFQGHGELFF. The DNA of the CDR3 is TGTGCCAGCAGTCCCTTCCAGGGGCACGGGGAGCTGTTTTTT.

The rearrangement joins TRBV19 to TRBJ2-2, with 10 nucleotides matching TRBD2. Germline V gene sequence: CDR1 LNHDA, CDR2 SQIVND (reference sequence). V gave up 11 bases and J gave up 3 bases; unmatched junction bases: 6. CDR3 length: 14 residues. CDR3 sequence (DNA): TGTGCCGTGCGCGGACTAGCGGACACCGGGGAGCTGTTTTTT. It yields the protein CAVRGLADTGELFF.

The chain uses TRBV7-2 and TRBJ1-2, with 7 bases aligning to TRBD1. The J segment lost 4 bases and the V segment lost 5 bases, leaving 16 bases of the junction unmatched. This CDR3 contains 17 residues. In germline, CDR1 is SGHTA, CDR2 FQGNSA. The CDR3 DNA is TGTGCCAGCAGCCCAGGGGGAGTATTACGGGGCACCTATGGCTACACCTTC. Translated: CASSPGGVLRGTYGYTF.

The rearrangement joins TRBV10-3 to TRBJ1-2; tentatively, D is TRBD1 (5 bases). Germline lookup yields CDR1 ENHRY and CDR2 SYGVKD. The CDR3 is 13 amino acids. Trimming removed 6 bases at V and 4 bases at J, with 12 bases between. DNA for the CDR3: TGTGCCATCAGCCCCGTCGACAGCTATGGCTACACCTTC. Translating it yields CAISPVDSYGYTF.

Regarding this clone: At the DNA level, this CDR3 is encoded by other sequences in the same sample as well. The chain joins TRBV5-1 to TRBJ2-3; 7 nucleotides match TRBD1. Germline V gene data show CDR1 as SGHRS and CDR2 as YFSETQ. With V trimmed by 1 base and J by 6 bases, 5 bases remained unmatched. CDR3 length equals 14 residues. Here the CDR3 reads CASSLRQGTDTQYF. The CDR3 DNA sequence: TGCGCCAGCAGCTTGAGACAGGGTACTGATACGCAGTATTTT.

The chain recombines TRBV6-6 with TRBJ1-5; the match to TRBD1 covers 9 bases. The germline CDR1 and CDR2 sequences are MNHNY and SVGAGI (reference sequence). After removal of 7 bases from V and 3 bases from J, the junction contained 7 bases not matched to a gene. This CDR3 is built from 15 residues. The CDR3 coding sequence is TGTGCCAGCACCTTAGGACAGGGGTACAATCAGCCCCAGCATTTT. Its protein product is CASTLGQGYNQPQHF.

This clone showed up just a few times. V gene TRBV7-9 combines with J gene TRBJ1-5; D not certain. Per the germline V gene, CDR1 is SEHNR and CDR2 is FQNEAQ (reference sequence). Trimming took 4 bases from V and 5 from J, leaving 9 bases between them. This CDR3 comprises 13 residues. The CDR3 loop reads CASSYSMDQPQHF. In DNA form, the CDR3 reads TGTGCCAGCAGCTACTCCATGGATCAGCCCCAGCATTTT.

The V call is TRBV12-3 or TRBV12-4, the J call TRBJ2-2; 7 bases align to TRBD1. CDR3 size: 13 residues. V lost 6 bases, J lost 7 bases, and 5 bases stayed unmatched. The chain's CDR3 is CASSTTGDGELFF. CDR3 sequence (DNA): TGTGCCAGCAGCACCACAGGGGACGGGGAGCTGTTTTTT.

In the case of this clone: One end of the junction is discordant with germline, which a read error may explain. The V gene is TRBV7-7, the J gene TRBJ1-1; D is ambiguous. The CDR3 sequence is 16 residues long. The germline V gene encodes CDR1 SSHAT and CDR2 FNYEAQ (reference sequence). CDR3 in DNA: TGTGCTAGCAGCTTAGAGGAGAGGCTTAACCGGGGTGAAGCTTTCTTT. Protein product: CASSLEERLNRGEAFF. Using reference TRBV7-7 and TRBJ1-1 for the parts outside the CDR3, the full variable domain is GAGVSQSPRYKVTKRGQDVTLRCDPISSHATLYWYQQALGQGPEFLTYFNYEAQPDKSGLPSDRFSAERPEGSISTLTIQRTEQRDSAMYRCASSLEERLNRGEAFFGQGTRLTVV.

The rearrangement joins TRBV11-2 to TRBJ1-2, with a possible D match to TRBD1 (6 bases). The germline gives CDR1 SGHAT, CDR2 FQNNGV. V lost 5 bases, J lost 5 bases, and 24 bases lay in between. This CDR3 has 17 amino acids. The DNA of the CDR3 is TGTGCCAGCAGCCCGATCGTCCTCAGGGGTCGGAGATATGGCTACACCTTC. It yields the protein CASSPIVLRGRRYGYTF.

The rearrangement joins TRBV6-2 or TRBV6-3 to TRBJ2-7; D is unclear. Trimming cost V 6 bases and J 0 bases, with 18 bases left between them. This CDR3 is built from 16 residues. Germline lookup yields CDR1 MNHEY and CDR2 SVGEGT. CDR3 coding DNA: TGTGCCAGCAGCCCCAACTTGGTCGGCGGCTCCTACGAGCAGTACTTC. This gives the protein CASSPNLVGGSYEQYF.

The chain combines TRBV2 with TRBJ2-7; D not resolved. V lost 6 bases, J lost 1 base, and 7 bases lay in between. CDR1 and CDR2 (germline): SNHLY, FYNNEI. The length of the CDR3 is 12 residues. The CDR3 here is CASSPTSYEQYF. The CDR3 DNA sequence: TGTGCCAGCAGCCCGACATCCTACGAGCAGTACTTC.

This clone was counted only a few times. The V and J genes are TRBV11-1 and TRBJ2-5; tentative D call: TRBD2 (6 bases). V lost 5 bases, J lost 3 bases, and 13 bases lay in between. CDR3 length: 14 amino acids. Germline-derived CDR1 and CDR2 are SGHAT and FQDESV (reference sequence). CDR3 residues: CASSTQTSKETQYF. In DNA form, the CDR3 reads TGTGCCAGCAGCACCCAGACTAGTAAAGAGACCCAGTACTTC.

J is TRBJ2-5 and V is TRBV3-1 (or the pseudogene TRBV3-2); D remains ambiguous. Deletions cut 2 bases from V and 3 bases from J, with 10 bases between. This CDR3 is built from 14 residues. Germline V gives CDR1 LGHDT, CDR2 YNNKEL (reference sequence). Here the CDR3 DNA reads TGTGCCAGCAGCCAAAGGTCGCAGGAAGAGACCCAGTACTTC. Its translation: CASSQRSQEETQYF.

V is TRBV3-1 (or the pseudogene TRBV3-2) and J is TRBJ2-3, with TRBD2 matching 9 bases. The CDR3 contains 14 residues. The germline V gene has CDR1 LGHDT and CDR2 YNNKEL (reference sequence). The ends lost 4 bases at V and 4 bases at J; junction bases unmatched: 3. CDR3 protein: CASSLGGGADTQYF. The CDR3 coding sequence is TGTGCCAGCAGCCTAGGCGGGGGGGCAGATACGCAGTATTTT.

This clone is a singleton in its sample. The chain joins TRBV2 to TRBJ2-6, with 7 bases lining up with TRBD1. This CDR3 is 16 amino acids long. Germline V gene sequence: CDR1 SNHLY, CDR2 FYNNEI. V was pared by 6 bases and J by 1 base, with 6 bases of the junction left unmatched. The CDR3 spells CASSETGISGANVLTF. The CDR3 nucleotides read TGTGCCAGCAGCGAGACAGGGATTTCTGGGGCCAACGTCCTGACTTTC.